The 8 T cell receptor beta chains below all came from one sample that was sequenced in a study of OX40 agonist ivuxolimab in advanced cancers. Repertoires were generated with immunoSEQ multiplex PCR, while TCRdb's copy carries only in-frame clones and drops some. The repertoire holds around 100,000 clones, with approximately 90% as singletons. Sequenced here: CD4+ or CD8+ T cells sorted from blood, sampled in a trial of the OX40 agonist ivuxolimab. The receptors come from an adult with an advanced solid tumor such as melanoma, head and neck, liver or kidney cancer.

This sequence joins TRBV20-1 and TRBJ2-1; D possibly corresponds to TRBD1 (5 bases). With 6 bases removed from V and 12 bases from J, the gap between germline ends came to 15 bases. The CDR3 has 11 amino acids. Looked up from germline, CDR1 is DFQATT and CDR2 is SNEGSKA (reference sequence). In DNA, the CDR3 is TGCAGTGCGGAAAGACAGTCTGGGCAGTTCTTC. It specifies CSAERQSGQFF.

This rearrangement joins TRBV5-1 to TRBJ2-1; 9 bases match TRBD2. The CDR3 consists of 18 residues. V shed 1 base and J 3 bases; nucleotides not matched to a gene: 11. The germline V gene has CDR1 SGHRS and CDR2 YFSETQ. The CDR3 DNA sequence: TGCGCCAGCAGCTTGATGCCAGGGTCTAGCGGGATCTACAATGAGCAGTTCTTC. Its protein product is CASSLMPGSSGIYNEQFF.

This rearrangement joins TRBV5-1 to TRBJ2-5; D not certain. The CDR3 totals 11 residues. V was cut by 3 bases and J by 3 bases, with 3 bases left in between. Germline V lookup: CDR1 SGHRS, CDR2 YFSETQ. CDR3 loop: CASSYEETQYF. The CDR3 nucleotides read TGCGCCAGCAGCTATGAAGAGACCCAGTACTTC.

This chain connects TRBV23-1 to TRBJ2-5; D is uncertain. TRBV23-1 is filed as an ORF, its function uncertain. The V end was cut by 0 bases, the J end by 1 base, with 9 bases between. This CDR3 contains 15 residues. The CDR3 DNA reads TGCGCCAGCAGTCAATCGGTCAGGACCCAAGAGACCCAGTACTTC. This translates into CASSQSVRTQETQYF.

This clone turned up a few times. The chain is built from TRBV5-1 and TRBJ2-1, with 12 bases that match TRBD2. Looked up from germline, CDR1 is SGHRS and CDR2 is YFSETQ. V gave up 5 bases and J gave up 7 bases; unmatched junction bases: 1. This CDR3 contains 13 residues. The DNA of the CDR3 is TGCGCCAGCAGGCTAGCGGGAGGGAATGAGCAGTTCTTC. Translating it yields CASRLAGGNEQFF. Supplemented by reference TRBV5-1 and TRBJ2-1, the full variable domain reads KAGVTQTPRYLIKTRGQQVTLSCSPISGHRSVSWYQQTPGQGLQFLFEYFSETQRNKGNFPGRFSGRQFSNSRSEMNVSTLELGDSALYLCASRLAGGNEQFFGPGTRLTVL.

J is TRBJ1-1 and V is TRBV28; TRBD1 matches at 9 bases. The V segment lost 6 bases and the J segment 5 bases; nucleotides outside the gene matches: 7. The V gene's germline CDR1 is MDHEN and CDR2 SYDVKM. This CDR3 spans 14 amino acids. This CDR3 reads CASSHDRGSTEAFF. DNA of the CDR3: TGTGCCAGCAGCCATGACAGGGGGTCAACTGAAGCTTTCTTT.

V is TRBV5-4 and J is TRBJ2-7, with D possibly being TRBD1 (6 bases). Germline assignment: CDR1 SGHNT and CDR2 YYREEE (reference sequence). Trimming removed 4 bases at V and 0 bases at J, with 20 bases between. CDR3 length: 17 residues. The CDR3, as DNA: TGTGCCAGCAGCACCTATTTACGGCGACAGGACTCCTACGAGCAGTACTTC. It encodes CASSTYLRRQDSYEQYF.

The chain uses TRBV28 and TRBJ2-7; TRBD1 aligns across 7 bases. CDR1 and CDR2 (germline): MDHEN, SYDVKM. There are 15 residues in the CDR3. The V segment lost 7 bases and the J segment 0 bases; nucleotides outside the gene matches: 9. CDR3 in DNA: TGTGCCAGCAAACCGGGACAGACGAGCTCCTACGAGCAGTACTTC. This codes for CASKPGQTSSYEQYF.